The 25 T cell receptor beta chains given below trace back to one sample, sequenced in a study of T-cell memory formation after mild COVID-19. One entry per CDR3 protein, called by TCRdb with MiXCR from the 5' RACE reads. The table has fewer than 700,000 distinct CDR3 sequences, more than 15% seen once. The sample taken for sequencing was PBMCs or a T cell subset sorted from them (not recorded which). These receptors originate from an adult woman who had mild COVID-19 (a few samples of this study predate the infection). Cell type and time point are not known.

This clonotype was seen more than once but under ten times. The V call is TRBV6-2 or TRBV6-3, the J call TRBJ2-1, with D perhaps TRBD1 (6 bases). V was cut by 5 bases and J by 9 bases, with 14 bases left in between. Germline-derived CDR1 and CDR2 are MNHEY and SVGEGT. The CDR3 length is 13 residues. Here the CDR3 DNA reads TGTGCCAGCAGTATCGGGACAAGGATTGAGCAGTTCTTC. It specifies CASSIGTRIEQFF.

There are a few counts of this clonotype. The chain carries TRBV10-3 and TRBJ1-5, with D tentatively TRBD1 (5 bases). Trimming cost V 0 bases and J 6 bases, with 9 bases left between them. CDR3 length equals 14 residues. The V gene's germline CDR1 is ENHRY and CDR2 SYGVKD. CDR3 DNA: TGTGCCATCAGTGAGTCGAGTGGGGGTCAGCCCCAGCATTTT. It is translated as CAISESSGGQPQHF.

This clonotype was detected a few times. The chain has TRBV12-3 or TRBV12-4 and TRBJ1-2; 7 bases fit TRBD1. The trim removed 5 bases at V and 5 bases at J, leaving 11 bases unmatched. The CDR3 consists of 15 residues. DNA for the CDR3: TGTGCCAGCAGTATGGAATTCAGGGGGTTTTATGGCTACACCTTC. It translates to CASSMEFRGFYGYTF.

The chain joins TRBV7-9 to TRBJ2-2; weak D call: TRBD2 (5 bases). Germline CDR1 and CDR2: SEHNR and FQNEAQ (reference sequence). V dropped 0 bases and J dropped 1 base, with 6 bases sitting between them. The CDR3 has 15 amino acids. The CDR3: CASSLAEVNTGELFF. CDR3 nucleotide sequence: TGTGCCAGCAGCTTAGCGGAGGTGAACACCGGGGAGCTGTTTTTT.

This clonotype was picked up a small number of times. The chain uses TRBV5-1 and TRBJ1-2; D is undetermined. The V end was cut by 0 bases, the J end by 6 bases, with 18 bases between. The CDR3 is 16 amino acids. Germline loops: CDR1 SGHRS, CDR2 YFSETQ. CDR3 residues: CASSLEGTRSSNGYTF. CDR3 coding DNA: TGCGCCAGCAGCTTGGAGGGTACCAGGTCGTCAAATGGCTACACCTTC.

V gene TRBV19 combines with J gene TRBJ2-6; possibly TRBD1 for D (6 bases). This CDR3 contains 15 residues. Germline V gives CDR1 LNHDA, CDR2 SQIVND (reference sequence). The V gene lost 6 bases and the J gene lost 0 bases, with 9 bases spanning the gap. The CDR3 spells CASRGGSSGANVLTF. CDR3 DNA sequence: TGTGCCAGTAGAGGGGGAAGCTCTGGGGCCAACGTCCTGACTTTC.

The chain employs TRBV6-2 or TRBV6-3 and TRBJ1-1; 7 nucleotides line up with TRBD1. Trimming took 5 bases from V and 4 from J; bases not matched to a gene: 4. This CDR3 comprises 13 residues. The germline gives CDR1 MNHEY, CDR2 SVGEGT. The DNA for the CDR3 is TGTGCCAGCAGTGCGGGGACAGCCACTGAAGCTTTCTTT. It codes for CASSAGTATEAFF.

This clonotype has just a few counts. The V gene is TRBV6-2 or TRBV6-3, the J gene TRBJ2-7, with unresolved D. Germline V gene data show CDR1 as MNHEY and CDR2 as SVGEGT. The V and J ends lost 6 bases and 3 bases respectively, with 15 bases between them. CDR3 size: 14 residues. The DNA of the CDR3 is TGTGCCAGCAGCTCCGAGACCCGACACTACGAGCAGTACTTC. Protein sequence: CASSSETRHYEQYF.

This clonotype has only a few counts. The chain couples TRBV5-1 to TRBJ2-5, with D possibly matching TRBD1 (5 bases). The CDR3 contains 16 residues. Trimming took off 4 bases at V and 1 base at J, with 17 bases between the two ends. Germline-derived CDR1 and CDR2 are SGHRS and YFSETQ. CDR3 DNA: TGCGCCAGCAGCATCTCCTTTGACAGCATCCAAGAGACCCAGTACTTC. This encodes CASSISFDSIQETQYF. The full variable domain, in which reference TRBV5-1 and TRBJ2-5 provide the parts outside the CDR3, is KAGVTQTPRYLIKTRGQQVTLSCSPISGHRSVSWYQQTPGQGLQFLFEYFSETQRNKGNFPGRFSGRQFSNSRSEMNVSTLELGDSALYLCASSISFDSIQETQYFGPGTRLLVL.

In this sample, this clonotype turned up a few times. The chain employs TRBV24-1 and TRBJ1-2; D remains unclear. Germline V gene lookup returns CDR1 KGHDR and CDR2 SFDVKD. V gave up 4 bases and J gave up 9 bases, with 17 bases separating them. This CDR3 is built from 14 residues. CDR3 in DNA: TGTGCCACCAGTGAAACGTCCACACGCCCTCGCTACACCTTC. Encoded protein: CATSETSTRPRYTF.

V and J are TRBV12-3 or TRBV12-4 and TRBJ2-7; TRBD2 agrees at 7 bases. This CDR3 has 14 amino acids. The trim removed 6 bases at V and 1 base at J, leaving 6 bases unmatched. CDR3 sequence (DNA): TGTGCCAGCAGCTCCCGGGGGGAATCCTACGAGCAGTACTTC. Encoded protein: CASSSRGESYEQYF.

This clonotype was seen only a few times. The J gene is TRBJ2-2, the V gene TRBV7-9, with D hard to call. In germline, CDR1 is SEHNR, CDR2 FQNEAQ (reference sequence). This CDR3 contains 14 residues. With 3 bases removed from V and 1 base from J, the gap between germline ends came to 6 bases. CDR3 sequence (DNA): TGTGCCAGCAGCTTTGCTCAGAACACCGGGGAGCTGTTTTTT. Its protein is CASSFAQNTGELFF. The full variable domain, in which reference TRBV7-9 and TRBJ2-2 provide the parts outside the CDR3, is DTGVSQNPRHKITKRGQNVTFRCDPISEHNRLYWYRQTLGQGPEFLTYFQNEAQLEKSRLLSDRFSAERPKGSFSTLEIQRTEQGDSAMYLCASSFAQNTGELFFGEGSRLTVL.

In its sample, this clonotype ranks as medium-sized. This rearrangement joins TRBV7-9 to TRBJ2-7; D uncertain. The V gene lost 4 bases and the J gene lost 3 bases, with 19 bases spanning the gap. This CDR3 has 16 amino acids. Germline CDR1 and CDR2: SEHNR and FQNEAQ (reference sequence). Written as DNA, the CDR3 is TGTGCCAGCAGCTCGGGTTTGACTGGCACCCGCTACGAGCAGTACTTC. The encoded protein is CASSSGLTGTRYEQYF.

The CDR3 reads CASSTQGAWNTEAFF. The DNA of the CDR3 is TGTGCCAGCAGTACCCAGGGGGCGTGGAACACTGAAGCTTTCTTT. The chain combines TRBV12-3 or TRBV12-4 with TRBJ1-1, with 8 bases fitting TRBD1. This CDR3 spans 15 amino acids. Losses at the gene ends were 5 bases for V and 1 base for J; bases not matched to a gene: 6.

The gene calls are TRBV30 and TRBJ1-1; D ambiguous. The CDR3 extends over 14 amino acids. V shed 2 bases and J shed 10 bases, with 20 bases lying between them. Germline CDR1 GTSNPN, CDR2 SVGIG (reference sequence). For the CDR3, the DNA is TGTGCCTGGAGTCACCGGGCCCTATTGCCCCCAGCTTTCTTT. Translated: CAWSHRALLPPAFF.

Here the CDR3 DNA reads TGTGCCAGCAGCTTAGGGTCTAGCGGTGACTACGAGCAGTACTTC. It is translated as CASSLGSSGDYEQYF. The chain links TRBV7-9 to TRBJ2-7, with 7 bases fitting TRBD2. This CDR3 has 15 amino acids. V was clipped by 1 base and J by 3 bases; unmatched bases: 6. Germline V gene lookup returns CDR1 SEHNR and CDR2 FQNEAQ (reference sequence).

This rearrangement joins TRBV7-9 to TRBJ1-2; D is unresolved. Germline V gene sequence: CDR1 SEHNR, CDR2 FQNEAQ (reference sequence). Trimming shortened V by 7 bases and J by 3 bases, and 9 bases separated the two germline ends. The CDR3 sequence is 12 residues long. The CDR3 spells CASTQDHYGYTF. In DNA, the CDR3 is TGTGCCAGCACTCAGGACCACTATGGCTACACCTTC.

This clonotype was counted only a few times. This chain links TRBV4-1 with TRBJ1-1; D unresolved. The CDR3 consists of 14 residues. Germline-derived CDR1 and CDR2 are MGHRA and YSYEKL. V lost 0 bases and J lost 1, with 6 bases in between. CDR3 nucleotide sequence: TGCGCCAGCAGCCAAGATCCGGCGAACACTGAAGCTTTCTTT. Amino acids: CASSQDPANTEAFF.

The V call is TRBV24-1, the J call TRBJ2-2; a possible D gene is TRBD1 (5 bases). V dropped 3 bases and J dropped 3 bases, with 10 bases sitting between them. The CDR3 runs 15 residues. CDR1 and CDR2 (germline): KGHDR, SFDVKD. The CDR3 DNA is TGTGCCACCAGTGATAGGGGTTGGGACACCGGGGAGCTGTTTTTT. It yields the protein CATSDRGWDTGELFF.

The chain combines TRBV3-1 with TRBJ1-2; D ambiguous. CDR1 and CDR2 from the germline V gene are LGHDT and YNNKEL (reference sequence). This CDR3 is 15 amino acids long. Trimming took 3 bases from V and 2 from J, leaving 13 bases between them. CDR3 coding DNA: TGTGCCAGCAGCCAGCGCCAACTAGGGAACTATGGCTACACCTTC. It is translated as CASSQRQLGNYGYTF.

The chain links TRBV10-3 to TRBJ2-1; D is perhaps TRBD1 (6 bases). Germline V CDR1 and CDR2: ENHRY, SYGVKD. This CDR3 has 16 amino acids. Trimming removed 0 bases from V and 3 bases from J, with 12 bases in between. The CDR3 here is CAISESDRGGYNEQFF. CDR3 nucleotide sequence: TGTGCCATCAGTGAGTCGGACAGAGGAGGCTACAATGAGCAGTTCTTC.

V gene TRBV3-1 combines with J gene TRBJ2-5; the D gene is possibly TRBD2 (6 bases). This CDR3 comprises 17 residues. Trimming removed 4 bases from V and 2 bases from J, with 20 bases in between. Germline lookup yields CDR1 LGHDT and CDR2 YNNKEL (reference sequence). DNA for the CDR3: TGTGCCAGCAGCCTCCACGTCCTCCGGGACTCTCAAGAGACCCAGTACTTC. Encoded protein: CASSLHVLRDSQETQYF.

The rearrangement links TRBV5-1 to TRBJ2-4, with a tentative D call TRBD2 (7 bases). V was cut by 4 bases and J by 2 bases, with 19 bases left in between. Germline CDR1 reads SGHRS; CDR2 reads YFSETQ. CDR3 size: 17 residues. The CDR3 spells CASSLGGDIQTKNIQYF. Here the CDR3 DNA reads TGCGCCAGCAGCCTAGGGGGGGACATCCAAACCAAAAACATTCAGTACTTC.

The chain uses TRBV9 and TRBJ2-3; tentative D call: TRBD1 (6 bases). Between the trimmed V and J ends, which lost 0 bases and 5 bases, there was a span of 19 bases. The CDR3 is made up of 17 amino acids. Germline CDR1 and CDR2: SGDLS and YYNGEE. This chain's CDR3 is CASSVEIRGHNLDTQYF. DNA for the CDR3: TGTGCCAGCAGCGTAGAGATTAGGGGACACAACTTAGATACGCAGTATTTT.

This chain uses TRBV7-8 with TRBJ2-3; the D gene is possibly TRBD2 (5 bases). Germline V CDR1 and CDR2: SGHVS, FQNEAQ. The V gene lost 9 bases and the J gene lost 2 bases, with 24 bases spanning the gap. This CDR3 contains 17 residues. The CDR3 nucleotides are TGTGCCAGTGAGAAGGGCGGGCGGAGCCTAATCACAGATACGCAGTATTTT. Its protein product is CASEKGGRSLITDTQYF.